This passage covers 8 T cell receptor beta chains from one sample sequenced in a study of patients and donors after allogeneic stem cell transplantation. MiXCR, run by TCRdb on the RT-PCR reads, gives a single entry per CDR3 protein. The sample yields about a million distinct CDR3 sequences, approximately 19% seen once. Sequenced: blood, either unsorted or a sorted T cell fraction (not recorded which). These receptors originate from a human donor who was either an allogeneic HSCT recipient or a stem cell or donor lymphocyte infusion donor (not recorded which). It is not recorded whose cells these are; they may come from a transplant donor.

In this sample, this clonotype turned up a few times. The rearrangement links TRBV28 to TRBJ1-5; weak D call: TRBD1 (6 bases). Trimming pared 7 bases from V and 3 bases from J, leaving 19 bases between. The germline gives CDR1 MDHEN, CDR2 SYDVKM. The CDR3 spans 16 residues. The DNA of the CDR3 is TGTGCCAGCACCCCCCGACAGGTCCACCTCAATCAGCCCCAGCATTTT. Translated, it gives CASTPRQVHLNQPQHF.

V is TRBV4-1 and J is TRBJ2-7; no firm D call. The CDR3 contains 13 residues. The V gene lost 2 bases and the J gene lost 5 bases, with 10 bases spanning the gap. Looked up from germline, CDR1 is MGHRA and CDR2 is YSYEKL. The CDR3: CASSQQLGNEQYF. The CDR3 DNA is TGCGCCAGCAGCCAACAATTGGGGAACGAGCAGTACTTC.

The chain links TRBV7-2 to TRBJ2-1; 9 positions match TRBD1. From germline, CDR1 is SGHTA and CDR2 FQGNSA. The CDR3 is made up of 14 amino acids. Trimming cost V 5 bases and J 9 bases; bases outside gene matches: 8. CDR3 coding DNA: TGTGCCAGCAGCCCTCGACAGGGGGATGGTGAGCAGTTCTTC. Translating gives CASSPRQGDGEQFF.

This clonotype was picked up a small number of times. V usage is TRBV27 and J usage is TRBJ1-5, with a tentative D call TRBD1 (5 bases). Germline assignment: CDR1 MNHEY and CDR2 SMNVEV (reference sequence). The CDR3 is 15 amino acids. Trimming stripped 0 bases from V and 7 bases from J, with 13 bases between. For the CDR3, the DNA is TGTGCCAGCAGTTTATCACCCAATAGGGGACAGCCCCAGCATTTT. This translates into CASSLSPNRGQPQHF.

This sequence joins TRBV25-1 and TRBJ2-7, with D possibly being TRBD1 or TRBD2 (6 bases each). This CDR3 is 15 amino acids long. Germline V CDR1 and CDR2: MGHDK, SYGVNS. V was clipped by 3 bases and J by 5 bases, with 17 bases between them. The CDR3 region has the DNA TGTGCCAGCAGTGACCCTTGGGGGGCGACCGACGAGCAGTACTTC. This codes for CASSDPWGATDEQYF.

The chain couples TRBV6-1 to TRBJ1-2; D gene unclear. Germline CDR1 reads MNHNS; CDR2 reads SASEGT. The ends were cut back, 7 bases at V and 2 bases at J, with 14 bases in the middle. The CDR3 sequence is 14 residues long. CDR3 sequence reads: CASILWGENYGYTF. The CDR3 nucleotides are TGTGCCAGCATTCTCTGGGGAGAGAACTATGGCTACACCTTC.

This clonotype has a handful of counts. The gene calls are TRBV20-1 and TRBJ1-1, with D perhaps TRBD1 (6 bases). Trimming shortened V by 0 bases and J by 7 bases, and 15 bases separated the two germline ends. This CDR3 spans 14 amino acids. Germline-derived CDR1 and CDR2 are DFQATT and SNEGSKA (reference sequence). In DNA form, the CDR3 reads TGCAGTGCTAGAGATCTTCGGGGGCGAGATGAAGCTTTCTTT. It translates to CSARDLRGRDEAFF.

The chain combines TRBV24-1 with TRBJ2-1; TRBD1 aligns across 8 bases. Germline trimming cut 7 bases from V and 15 bases from J; bases unmatched to any gene: 16. In germline, CDR1 is KGHDR, CDR2 SFDVKD. The CDR3 extends over 14 amino acids. The CDR3 reads CATRYLSGTGYPFF. The DNA for the CDR3 is TGTGCCACCAGATACCTATCCGGGACAGGATATCCGTTCTTC.